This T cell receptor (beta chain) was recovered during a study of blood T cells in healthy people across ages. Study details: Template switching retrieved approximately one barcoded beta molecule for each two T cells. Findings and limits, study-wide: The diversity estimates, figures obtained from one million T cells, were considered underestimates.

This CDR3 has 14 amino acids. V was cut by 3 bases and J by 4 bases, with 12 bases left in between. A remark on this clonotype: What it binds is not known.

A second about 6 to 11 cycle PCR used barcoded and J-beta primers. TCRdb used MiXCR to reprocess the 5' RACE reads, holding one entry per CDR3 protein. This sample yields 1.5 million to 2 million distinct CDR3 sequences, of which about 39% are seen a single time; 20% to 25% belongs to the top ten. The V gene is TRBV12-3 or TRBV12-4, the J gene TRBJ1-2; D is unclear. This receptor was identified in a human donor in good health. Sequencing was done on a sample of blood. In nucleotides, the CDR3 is TGTGCCAGCAGTTTTCTTGGCAGGTCCTATGGCTACACCTTC. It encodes CASSFLGRSYGYTF.